Listed here are 27 T cell receptor beta chains from one sample, sequenced in a study of cytomegalovirus exposure and HLA in healthy donors. With 60 Vbeta and 13 Jbeta primers, the PCR was carried out. Profiling relied on immunoSEQ multiplex PCR, and the TCRdb table lists in-frame clones only, not all of them. The data show 130,000 or so clones, 81% seen once. The sequencing input was PBMCs. Receptors originate from a woman between 40 and 50 years old in good health and CMV-seronegative.

The chain recombines TRBV6-6 with TRBJ2-2; possible D gene TRBD2, 7 bases. CDR3 length: 16 amino acids. The V gene's germline CDR1 is MNHNY and CDR2 SVGAGI (reference sequence). V shed 6 bases and J shed 1 base, with 15 bases lying between them. The CDR3 loop is CASRKGGTKNTGELFF. CDR3 nucleotides: TGTGCCAGCAGAAAAGGGGGGACTAAGAACACCGGGGAGCTGTTTTTT.

The chain employs TRBV18 and TRBJ2-3; TRBD2 matches 8 bases. This CDR3 has 15 residues. V lost 3 bases to trimming and J lost 1 base; unmatched junction nucleotides: 3. Germline V gene sequence: CDR1 KGHSH, CDR2 LQKENI. The CDR3 sequence: CASSPPGLGTDTQYF. The CDR3 nucleotides are TGTGCCAGCTCACCTCCGGGACTAGGCACAGATACGCAGTATTTT.

This clone came up a few times. This sequence joins TRBV6-6 and TRBJ1-4, with 7 bases identical to TRBD1. CDR3 length equals 15 residues. V was clipped by 4 bases and J by 3 bases; unmatched bases: 5. The V gene's germline CDR1 is MNHNY and CDR2 SVGAGI (reference sequence). CDR3 coding DNA: TGTGCCAGCAGTTCCACAGGGGTGGCTAATGAAAAACTGTTTTTT. It specifies CASSSTGVANEKLFF.

This chain links TRBV5-6 with TRBJ2-1; possible D gene TRBD1, 5 bases. This CDR3 contains 16 residues. Germline V gene lookup returns CDR1 SGHDT and CDR2 YYEEEE. Trimming left V 4 bases short and J 2 bases short, with 16 bases between. CDR3 in amino acids: CASSAPLDRAYNEQFF. In nucleotides, the CDR3 is TGTGCCAGCAGCGCCCCCTTAGACAGAGCCTACAATGAGCAGTTCTTC.

The chain couples TRBV7-8 to TRBJ1-5, with a tentative D call TRBD1 (5 bases). The CDR3 extends over 14 amino acids. Trimming pared 2 bases from V and 5 bases from J, leaving 10 bases between. Germline CDR1 and CDR2: SGHVS and FQNEAQ. Here the CDR3 DNA reads TGTGCCAGCAGCTTATCTGCAGGGTATCAGCCCCAGCATTTT. As protein: CASSLSAGYQPQHF.

The chain has TRBV21-1 and TRBJ2-1; TRBD2 is the table's D call, not checked against the DNA. TRBV21-1 is tagged as a pseudogene. The CDR3 extends over 16 amino acids. The CDR3 DNA is TGTGCCAGAGGCCTTGTTGCGGGATGTTCCTACAATGAGCAGTTCTTC. It specifies CARGLVAGCSYNEQFF.

The chain is built from TRBV27 and TRBJ2-7, with a possible D match to TRBD2 (5 bases). The CDR3 sequence is 15 residues long. Trimming pared 4 bases from V and 3 bases from J, leaving 16 bases between. The germline V gene has CDR1 MNHEY and CDR2 SMNVEV (reference sequence). CDR3 nucleotide sequence: TGTGCCAGCAGTTCAGGAGGCCGACCCCTCTACGAGCAGTACTTC. This translates into CASSSGGRPLYEQYF.

The CDR3 bases are TGCGCCAGCAGCCAAGCCCGGGGAGTGAACACTGAAGCTTTCTTT. It translates to CASSQARGVNTEAFF. The chain has TRBV4-1 and TRBJ1-1; no clear D gene. The CDR3 runs to 15 residues. V was clipped by 1 base and J by 0 bases, with 9 bases between them. The germline V gene has CDR1 MGHRA and CDR2 YSYEKL.

V gene TRBV6-1 combines with J gene TRBJ1-3; no firm D call. This CDR3 comprises 12 residues. Germline CDR1 and CDR2: MNHNS and SASEGT. Trimming cost V 4 bases and J 2 bases, with 3 bases left between them. The CDR3: CASSATGNTIYF. The CDR3 coding sequence is TGTGCCAGCAGTGCAACTGGAAACACCATATATTTT.

This clone was picked up one time. This CDR3 is CASSVGQGVQPQHF. CDR3 nucleotide sequence: TGTGCCAGCAGCGTAGGACAGGGGGTACAGCCCCAGCATTTT. This rearrangement joins TRBV9 to TRBJ1-5, with 9 bases that match TRBD1. Germline V gene lookup returns CDR1 SGDLS and CDR2 YYNGEE. V dropped 0 bases and J dropped 7; count of bases not matched to a gene: 2. This CDR3 spans 14 amino acids.

The chain carries TRBV19 and TRBJ2-7; 7 positions agree with TRBD1. The germline V gene encodes CDR1 LNHDA and CDR2 SQIVND (reference sequence). CDR3 length equals 15 residues. Losses at the gene ends were 9 bases for V and 7 bases for J; bases not matched to a gene: 18. CDR3 DNA sequence: TGTGCCAGCCAAGAGTCAGGGGGATCCTCGAGAGAGCAGTACTTC. Protein sequence: CASQESGGSSREQYF.

This clone showed up just once. This rearrangement joins TRBV5-1 to TRBJ2-3; D might be TRBD1 (6 bases). This CDR3 is built from 12 residues. Trimming took 5 bases from V and 5 from J, leaving 9 bases between them. Looked up from germline, CDR1 is SGHRS and CDR2 is YFSETQ. The CDR3, as DNA: TGCGCCAGCAGGAGGGGGATAGATACGCAGTATTTT. Translating it yields CASRRGIDTQYF.

The chain is built from TRBV27 and TRBJ2-4; weak D call: TRBD2 (6 bases). Germline V gene sequence: CDR1 MNHEY, CDR2 SMNVEV (reference sequence). The V end was cut by 2 bases, the J end by 1 base, with 15 bases between. This CDR3 spans 17 amino acids. The CDR3 DNA reads TGTGCCAGCAGTTTACAGCCGGGGGAGGAGGCCAAAAACATTCAGTACTTC. Amino acid sequence: CASSLQPGEEAKNIQYF.

This chain uses TRBV10-2 with TRBJ1-2; 7 bases map to TRBD1. Germline lookup yields CDR1 WSHSY and CDR2 SAAADI. V gave up 0 bases and J gave up 5 bases; unmatched junction bases: 6. CDR3 length: 15 residues. The CDR3 nucleotides are TGCGCCAGCAGTGAGTCGATGGGGACAGCATATGGCTACACCTTC. Residues: CASSESMGTAYGYTF.

The CDR3 here is CASSSGLDYEQYF. The CDR3 coding sequence is TGTGCCAGCAGCTCTGGACTGGACTACGAGCAGTACTTC. The rearrangement links TRBV6-1 to TRBJ2-7; possibly TRBD2 for D (5 bases). Trimming took off 6 bases at V and 3 bases at J, with 12 bases between the two ends. The CDR3 covers 13 residues. Germline CDR1 reads MNHNS; CDR2 reads SASEGT.

The chain carries TRBV28 and TRBJ1-5; 12 bases align to TRBD1. The CDR3 totals 17 residues. The V gene end was trimmed by 5 bases and the J gene end by 7 bases; junction bases not matched to a gene: 12. Per the germline V gene, CDR1 is MDHEN and CDR2 is SYDVKM. CDR3 sequence: CASSPGTGGLAGQPQHF. Written as DNA, the CDR3 is TGTGCCAGCAGTCCAGGGACAGGGGGCCTCGCGGGGCAGCCCCAGCATTTT. Complete variable domain (other parts from reference TRBV28 and TRBJ1-5): DVKVTQSSRYLVKRTGEKVFLECVQDMDHENMFWYRQDPGLGLRLIYFSYDVKMKEKGDIPEGYSVSREKKERFSLILESASTNQTSMYLCASSPGTGGLAGQPQHFGDGTRLSIL.

Turning to this clone: One end of the junction is discordant with germline, which a read error may explain. This sample includes further DNA sequences coding for the same CDR3. The chain uses TRBV7-6 and TRBJ2-2, with 11 bases lining up with TRBD2. The germline V gene encodes CDR1 SGHVS and CDR2 FNYEAQ. The CDR3 covers 15 residues. CDR3 protein: CASSSSGGLPGELFF. DNA for the CDR3: TGTGCCAGCAGCTCTAGCGGGGGGTTACCCGGGGAGCTATTTTTT.

The rearrangement uses TRBV7-9 and TRBJ1-1; no firm D call. Germline V gene data show CDR1 as SEHNR and CDR2 as FQNEAQ (reference sequence). The CDR3 is made up of 14 amino acids. V was clipped by 5 bases and J by 4 bases, with 14 bases between them. Here the CDR3 DNA reads TGTGCCAGCAGCCGTCCGGGGAGCGTCACTGAAGCTTTCTTT. Residues: CASSRPGSVTEAFF.

The chain links TRBV4-1 to TRBJ2-7; 7 bases are shared with TRBD2. Germline CDR1 MGHRA, CDR2 YSYEKL. V dropped 0 bases and J dropped 5; count of bases not matched to a gene: 7. The CDR3 contains 15 residues. The chain's CDR3 is CASSQEGAGDNEQYF. CDR3 DNA: TGCGCCAGCAGCCAAGAAGGGGCGGGAGACAACGAGCAGTACTTC.

The V and J genes are TRBV14 and TRBJ1-5; 11 nucleotides line up with TRBD1. This CDR3 is 23 amino acids long. Per germline, CDR1 SGHDN and CDR2 FVKESK. After removal of 0 bases from V and 1 base from J, the junction contained 20 bases not matched to a gene. CDR3 coding DNA: TGTGCCAGCAGCCAAGATTCACAGACCGATAGGACAGGGGGCTTTCTCAGCAATCAGCCCCAGCATTTT. As protein: CASSQDSQTDRTGGFLSNQPQHF.

The chain is built from TRBV5-4 and TRBJ2-1; TRBD2 agrees at 14 bases. Germline CDR1 reads SGHNT; CDR2 reads YYREEE (reference sequence). There are 17 residues in the CDR3. V gave up 1 base and J gave up 7 bases; unmatched junction bases: 7. CDR3 sequence: CASSLRRLAGGRNEQFF. The CDR3 DNA is TGTGCCAGCAGCTTGAGGCGACTAGCGGGGGGGCGAAATGAGCAGTTCTTC.

V is TRBV11-2 and J is TRBJ1-5; a possible D gene is TRBD1 (6 bases). V gave up 8 bases and J gave up 5 bases, with 13 bases separating them. CDR1 SGHAT and CDR2 FQNNGV come from the germline V gene. The CDR3 is 13 residues long. The CDR3 DNA is TGTGCCAGCCGGGGACAAAACCATCAGCCCCAGCATTTT. Protein sequence: CASRGQNHQPQHF.

The chain joins TRBV7-6 to TRBJ2-3; TRBD2 is a possible D gene (5 bases). V lost 0 bases, J lost 0 bases, and 16 bases lay in between. The CDR3 has 18 residues. Germline V CDR1 and CDR2: SGHVS, FNYEAQ. For the CDR3, the DNA is TGTGCCAGCAGCTTAGCGTGGGCGGGCCTAAGTAGCACAGATACGCAGTATTTT. Its protein product is CASSLAWAGLSSTDTQYF.

The chain is built from TRBV7-3 and TRBJ2-1, with D perhaps TRBD2 (5 bases). V lost 5 bases, J lost 0 bases, and 17 bases lay in between. This CDR3 comprises 17 residues. Germline values: CDR1 SGHTA, CDR2 FQGTGA. The CDR3: CASSHTGVGSSYNEQFF. For the CDR3, the DNA is TGTGCCAGCAGCCATACCGGGGTGGGGAGCTCCTACAATGAGCAGTTCTTC.

This chain links TRBV7-3 with TRBJ2-7; no reliable D call. CDR3 length: 14 residues. V lost 6 bases to trimming and J lost 3 bases, with 15 bases between them. Germline CDR1 reads SGHTA; CDR2 reads FQGTGA. In nucleotides, the CDR3 is TGTGCCAGCAGTTTAGGCCCAATTAACTACGAGCAGTACTTC. Translating gives CASSLGPINYEQYF.

This clone appeared a single time. The J gene is TRBJ1-2, the V gene TRBV29-1, with 7 bases fitting TRBD1. Trimming took 4 bases from V and 0 from J; bases not matched to a gene: 5. The CDR3 is made up of 14 amino acids. From germline, CDR1 is SQVTM and CDR2 ANQGSEA. The CDR3 here is CSVGFGTANYGYTF. As DNA, the CDR3 is TGCAGCGTTGGTTTCGGGACAGCTAACTATGGCTACACCTTC.

V is TRBV28 and J is TRBJ1-2; D is unclear. Per the germline V gene, CDR1 is MDHEN and CDR2 is SYDVKM. V lost 3 bases and J 7 bases, leaving 18 bases between the germline ends. The CDR3 covers 15 residues. CDR3 nucleotides: TGTGCCAGCAGTTTCCCCAGAGAACAGCCCCCTGGCTACACCTTC. Its translation is CASSFPREQPPGYTF.